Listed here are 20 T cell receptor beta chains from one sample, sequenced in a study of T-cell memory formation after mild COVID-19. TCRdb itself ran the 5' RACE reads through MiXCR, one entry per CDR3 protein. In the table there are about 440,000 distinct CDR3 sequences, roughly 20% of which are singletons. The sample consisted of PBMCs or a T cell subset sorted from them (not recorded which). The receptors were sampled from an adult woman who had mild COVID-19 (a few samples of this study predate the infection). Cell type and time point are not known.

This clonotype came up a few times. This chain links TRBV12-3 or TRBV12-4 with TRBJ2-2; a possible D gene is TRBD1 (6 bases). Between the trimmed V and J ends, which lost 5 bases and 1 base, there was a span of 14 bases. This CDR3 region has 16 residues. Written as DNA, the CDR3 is TGTGCCAGCAGTAAACAGGGCAAACTGAACACCGGGGAGCTGTTTTTT. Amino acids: CASSKQGKLNTGELFF.

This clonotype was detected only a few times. CDR3 nucleotides: TGTGCCAGCAGCATAGGAGGACGGTCTCGGGCCCAGCATTTT. The encoded protein is CASSIGGRSRAQHF. The chain couples TRBV7-9 to TRBJ1-5; the D is unclear. V was pared by 5 bases and J by 11 bases, with 19 bases between. This CDR3 comprises 14 residues. Germline V gene data show CDR1 as SEHNR and CDR2 as FQNEAQ (reference sequence). Supplemented by reference TRBV7-9 and TRBJ1-5, the full variable domain reads DTGVSQNPRHKITKRGQNVTFRCDPISEHNRLYWYRQTLGQGPEFLTYFQNEAQLEKSRLLSDRFSAERPKGSFSTLEIQRTEQGDSAMYLCASSIGGRSRAQHFGDGTRLSIL.

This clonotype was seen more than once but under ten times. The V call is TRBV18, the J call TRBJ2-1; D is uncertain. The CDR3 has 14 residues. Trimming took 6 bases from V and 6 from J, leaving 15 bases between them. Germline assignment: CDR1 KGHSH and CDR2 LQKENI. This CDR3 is CASSSTRLGNEQFF. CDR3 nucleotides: TGTGCCAGCTCCTCCACGAGACTGGGCAATGAGCAGTTCTTC.

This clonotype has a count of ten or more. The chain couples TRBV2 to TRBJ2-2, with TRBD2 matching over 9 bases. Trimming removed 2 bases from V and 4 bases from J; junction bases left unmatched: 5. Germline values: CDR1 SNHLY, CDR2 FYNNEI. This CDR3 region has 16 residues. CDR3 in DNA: TGTGCCAGCAGTGAACAGCGGGGGGCGGGCACCGGGGAGCTGTTTTTT. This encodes CASSEQRGAGTGELFF.

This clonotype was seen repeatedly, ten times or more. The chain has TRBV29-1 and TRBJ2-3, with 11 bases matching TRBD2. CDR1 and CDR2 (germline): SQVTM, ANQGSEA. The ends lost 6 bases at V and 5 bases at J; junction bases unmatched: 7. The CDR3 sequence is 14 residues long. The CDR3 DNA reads TGCAGCGTCATAGCGGGGGGGAATGGAGATACGCAGTATTTT. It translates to CSVIAGGNGDTQYF.

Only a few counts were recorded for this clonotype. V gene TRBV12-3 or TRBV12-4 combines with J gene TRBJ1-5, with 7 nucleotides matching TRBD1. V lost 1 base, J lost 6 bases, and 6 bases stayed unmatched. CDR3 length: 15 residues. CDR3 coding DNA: TGTGCCAGCAGTTTAGATTCAGGGGGGGCTCAGCCCCAGCATTTT. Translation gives CASSLDSGGAQPQHF.

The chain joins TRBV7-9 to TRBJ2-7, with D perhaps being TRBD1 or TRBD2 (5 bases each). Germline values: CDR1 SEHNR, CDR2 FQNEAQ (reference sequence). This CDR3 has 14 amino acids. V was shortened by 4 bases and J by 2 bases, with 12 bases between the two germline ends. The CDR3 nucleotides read TGTGCCAGCAGCTCCGAGGGGTTCCCCTACGAGCAGTACTTC. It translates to CASSSEGFPYEQYF.

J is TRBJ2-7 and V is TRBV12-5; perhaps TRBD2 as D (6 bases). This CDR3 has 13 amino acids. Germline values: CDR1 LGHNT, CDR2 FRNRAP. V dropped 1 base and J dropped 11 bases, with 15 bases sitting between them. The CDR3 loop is CASGLEIGGVEYF. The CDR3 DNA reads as TGTGCTAGTGGTTTGGAGATCGGGGGAGTAGAGTACTTC.

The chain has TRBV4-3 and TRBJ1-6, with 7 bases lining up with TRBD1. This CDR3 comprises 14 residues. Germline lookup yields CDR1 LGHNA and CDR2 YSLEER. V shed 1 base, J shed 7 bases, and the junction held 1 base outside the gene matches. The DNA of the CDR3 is TGCGCCAGCAGCCAAGGGGACAGAAATTCACCCCTCCACTTT. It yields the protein CASSQGDRNSPLHF.

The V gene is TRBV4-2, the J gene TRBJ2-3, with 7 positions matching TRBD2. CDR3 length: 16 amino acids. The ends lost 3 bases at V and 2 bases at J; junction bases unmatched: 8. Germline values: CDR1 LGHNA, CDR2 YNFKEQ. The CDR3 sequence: CASSQGGRALTDTQYF. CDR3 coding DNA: TGTGCCAGCAGCCAGGGGGGGAGGGCCCTCACAGATACGCAGTATTTT.

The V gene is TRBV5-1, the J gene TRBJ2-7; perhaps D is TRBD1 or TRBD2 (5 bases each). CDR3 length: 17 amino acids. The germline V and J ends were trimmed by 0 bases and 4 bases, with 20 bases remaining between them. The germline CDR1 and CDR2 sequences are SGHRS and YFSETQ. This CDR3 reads CASSLVGAAGRDYEQYF. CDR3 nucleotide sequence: TGCGCCAGCAGCTTGGTCGGGGCGGCAGGGCGAGATTACGAGCAGTACTTC.

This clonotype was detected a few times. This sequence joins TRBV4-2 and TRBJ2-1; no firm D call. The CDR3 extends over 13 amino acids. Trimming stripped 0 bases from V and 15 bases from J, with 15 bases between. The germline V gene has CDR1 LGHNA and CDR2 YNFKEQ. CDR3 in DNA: TGTGCCAGCAGCCAAGAACGTCTCCAGCGCCGGTTCTTC. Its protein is CASSQERLQRRFF.

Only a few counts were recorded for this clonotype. The CDR3 here is CSVEGSPPLYNEQFF. In nucleotides, the CDR3 is TGCAGCGTTGAAGGCTCCCCCCCACTCTACAATGAGCAGTTCTTC. The V gene is TRBV29-1, the J gene TRBJ2-1, with D hard to call. The CDR3 loop spans 15 amino acids. The V gene's germline CDR1 is SQVTM and CDR2 ANQGSEA. The V end lost 1 base, the J end lost 3 bases, and 13 bases lay between the germline ends.

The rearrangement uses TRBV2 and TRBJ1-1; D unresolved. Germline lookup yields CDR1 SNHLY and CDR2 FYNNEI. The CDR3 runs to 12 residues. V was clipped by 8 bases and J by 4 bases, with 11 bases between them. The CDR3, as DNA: TGTGCCAGCGGAAAGGGAGTCACTGAAGCTTTCTTT. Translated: CASGKGVTEAFF. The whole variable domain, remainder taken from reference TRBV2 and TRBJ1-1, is EPEVTQTPSHQVTQMGQEVILRCVPISNHLYFYWYRQILGQKVEFLVSFYNNEISEKSEIFDDQFSVERPDGSNFTLKIRSTKLEDSAMYFCASGKGVTEAFFGQGTRLTVV.

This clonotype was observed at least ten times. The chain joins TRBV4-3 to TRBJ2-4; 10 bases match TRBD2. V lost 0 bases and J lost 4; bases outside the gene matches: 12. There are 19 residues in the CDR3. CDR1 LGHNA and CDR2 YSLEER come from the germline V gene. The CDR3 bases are TGCGCCAGCAGCCAAGATGCTAGCGGGAGAATAACGATGAAAAACATTCAGTACTTC. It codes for CASSQDASGRITMKNIQYF.

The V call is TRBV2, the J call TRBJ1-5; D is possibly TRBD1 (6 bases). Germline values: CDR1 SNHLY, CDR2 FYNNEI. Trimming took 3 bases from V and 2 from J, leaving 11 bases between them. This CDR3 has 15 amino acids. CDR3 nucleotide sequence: TGTGCCAGCAGTGACGGGACATACGGCAATCAGCCCCAGCATTTT. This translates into CASSDGTYGNQPQHF.

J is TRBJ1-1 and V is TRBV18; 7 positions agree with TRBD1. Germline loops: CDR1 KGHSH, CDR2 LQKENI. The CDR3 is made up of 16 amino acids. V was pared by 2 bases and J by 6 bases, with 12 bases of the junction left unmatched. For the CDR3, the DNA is TGTGCCAGCTCACCAAATACCCCCGGGACAGCCTCTGAAGCTTTCTTT. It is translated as CASSPNTPGTASEAFF.

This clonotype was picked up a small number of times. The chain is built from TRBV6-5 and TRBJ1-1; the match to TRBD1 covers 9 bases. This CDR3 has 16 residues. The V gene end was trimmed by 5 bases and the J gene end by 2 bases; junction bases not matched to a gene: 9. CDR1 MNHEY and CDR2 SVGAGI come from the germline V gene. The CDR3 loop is CASSRTGARGNTEAFF. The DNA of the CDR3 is TGTGCCAGCAGTCGGACAGGGGCGAGGGGTAACACTGAAGCTTTCTTT.

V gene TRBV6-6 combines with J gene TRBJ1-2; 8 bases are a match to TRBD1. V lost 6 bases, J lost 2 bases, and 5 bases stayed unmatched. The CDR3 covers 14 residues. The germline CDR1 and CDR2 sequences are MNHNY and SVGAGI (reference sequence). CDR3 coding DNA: TGTGCCAGCAGCTCAGACAGGGGAAACTATGGCTACACCTTC. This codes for CASSSDRGNYGYTF.

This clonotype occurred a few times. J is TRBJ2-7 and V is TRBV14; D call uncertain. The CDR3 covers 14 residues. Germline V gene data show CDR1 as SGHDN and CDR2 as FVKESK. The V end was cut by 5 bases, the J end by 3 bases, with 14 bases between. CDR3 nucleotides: TGTGCCAGCAGCAAACAATCCCACGGCTACGAGCAGTACTTC. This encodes CASSKQSHGYEQYF.